The clone carrying this TCR beta chain was seen at least ten times. Its antigen is not identified. The sample is drawn from a study of T cells after yellow fever vaccination. As for the study in general: Fractions of limited cellularity were prepared by means of SMART-Seq v4 Ultra Low Input.

The study's findings and limits: Only a minor proportion of clonotypes was detected across both CD4 and CD8 compartments.

It was through 5'RACE template switching that TCR cDNA was made, with a universal primer site and UMIs added. TCRdb fed the 5' RACE reads into MiXCR, producing one record per CDR3 protein. The data show about 150,000 distinct CDR3 sequences, approximately 6.2% seen once. The receptor was isolated from a man aged 18 to 29 who received the YFV17D yellow fever vaccine. This sample comprised CD4+ T cells sorted from PBMCs, obtained on the day of the first yellow fever vaccination.

CDR3 sequence: CASSDRTSGVDEQFF. The CDR3 region has the DNA TGCGCCAGCAGCGACCGGACTAGCGGGGTTGATGAGCAGTTCTTC. The J gene is TRBJ2-1, the V gene TRBV5-1, with TRBD2 matching 12 bases. Germline CDR1 SGHRS, CDR2 YFSETQ. CDR3 length: 15 residues. V lost 4 bases to trimming and J lost 8 bases; unmatched junction nucleotides: 7.